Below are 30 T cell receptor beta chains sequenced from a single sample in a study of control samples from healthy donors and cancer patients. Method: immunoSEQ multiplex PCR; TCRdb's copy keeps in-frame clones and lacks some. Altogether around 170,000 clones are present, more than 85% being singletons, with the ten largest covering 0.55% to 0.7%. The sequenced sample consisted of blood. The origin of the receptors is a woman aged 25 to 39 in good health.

CDR3 region: CASSLAAGVTYEQYF. CDR3 nucleotide sequence: TGTGCCAGCAGCTTAGCAGCGGGAGTAACTTACGAGCAGTACTTC. This chain connects TRBV7-2 to TRBJ2-7; 8 bases match TRBD2. Germline CDR1 is SGHTA and CDR2 is FQGNSA. V was pared by 0 bases and J by 4 bases, with 5 bases of the junction left unmatched. The CDR3 is 15 residues long.

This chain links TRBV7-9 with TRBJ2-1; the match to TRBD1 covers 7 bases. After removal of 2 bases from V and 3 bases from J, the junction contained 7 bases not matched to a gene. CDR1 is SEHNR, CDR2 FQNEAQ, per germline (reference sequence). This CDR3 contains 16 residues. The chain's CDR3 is CASSLWVGGLYNEQFF. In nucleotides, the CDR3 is TGTGCCAGCAGCTTATGGGTAGGGGGCCTCTACAATGAGCAGTTCTTC.

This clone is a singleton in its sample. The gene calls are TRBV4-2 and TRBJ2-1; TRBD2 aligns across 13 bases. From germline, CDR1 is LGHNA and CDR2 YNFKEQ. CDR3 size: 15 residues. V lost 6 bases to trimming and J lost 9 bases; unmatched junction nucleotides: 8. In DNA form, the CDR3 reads TGTGCCAGCAGAAGAGGACTAGCGGGAGTAAGTGAGCAGTTCTTC. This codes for CASRRGLAGVSEQFF.

The CDR3 DNA reads TGCGCCAGCAGCGGGAACACAGATACGCAGTATTTT. The encoded protein is CASSGNTDTQYF. The V call is TRBV10-1, the J call TRBJ2-3; the D gene is possibly TRBD2 (5 bases). CDR1 is WNHNN, CDR2 SYGVQD, per germline (reference sequence). Deletions cut 6 bases from V and 2 bases from J, with 6 bases between. This CDR3 contains 12 residues.

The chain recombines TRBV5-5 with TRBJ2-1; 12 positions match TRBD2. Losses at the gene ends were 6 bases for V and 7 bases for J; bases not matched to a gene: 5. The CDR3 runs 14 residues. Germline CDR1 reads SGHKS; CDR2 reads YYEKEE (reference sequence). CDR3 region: CASTPGLAGNEQFF. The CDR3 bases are TGTGCCAGCACCCCTGGACTAGCGGGGAATGAGCAGTTCTTC.

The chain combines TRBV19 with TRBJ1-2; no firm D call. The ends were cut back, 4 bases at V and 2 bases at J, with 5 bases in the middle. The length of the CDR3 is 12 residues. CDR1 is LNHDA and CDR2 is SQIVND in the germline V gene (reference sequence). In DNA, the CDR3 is TGTGCCAGTAGTACCCAGAACTATGGCTACACCTTC. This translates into CASSTQNYGYTF.

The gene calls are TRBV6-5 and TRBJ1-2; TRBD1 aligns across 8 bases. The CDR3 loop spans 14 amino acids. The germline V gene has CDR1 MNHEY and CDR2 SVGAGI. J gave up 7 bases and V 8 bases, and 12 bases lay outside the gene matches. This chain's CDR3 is CASRETGESGGYTF. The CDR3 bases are TGTGCCAGCCGGGAGACAGGGGAGTCGGGTGGCTACACCTTC.

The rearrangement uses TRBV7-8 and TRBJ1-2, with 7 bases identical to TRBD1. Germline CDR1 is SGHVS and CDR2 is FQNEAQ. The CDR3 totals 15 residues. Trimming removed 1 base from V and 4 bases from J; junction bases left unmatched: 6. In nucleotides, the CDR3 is TGTGCCAGCAGCTTAGAGTTCGACAGGGCCTATGGCTACACCTTC. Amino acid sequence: CASSLEFDRAYGYTF.

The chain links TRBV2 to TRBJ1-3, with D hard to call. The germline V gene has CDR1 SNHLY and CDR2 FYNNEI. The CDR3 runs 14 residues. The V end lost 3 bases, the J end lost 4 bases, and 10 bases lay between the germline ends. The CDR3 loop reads CASSEGRGGNTIYF. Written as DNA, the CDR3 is TGTGCCAGCAGTGAGGGCAGAGGAGGAAACACCATATATTTT.

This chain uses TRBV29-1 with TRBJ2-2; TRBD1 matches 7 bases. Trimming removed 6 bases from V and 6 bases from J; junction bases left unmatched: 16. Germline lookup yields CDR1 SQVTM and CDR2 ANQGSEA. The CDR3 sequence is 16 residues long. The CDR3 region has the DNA TGCAGCGTGGCGGGTGGCAGGGGGAACAACGCCGGGGAGCTGTTTTTT. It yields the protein CSVAGGRGNNAGELFF.

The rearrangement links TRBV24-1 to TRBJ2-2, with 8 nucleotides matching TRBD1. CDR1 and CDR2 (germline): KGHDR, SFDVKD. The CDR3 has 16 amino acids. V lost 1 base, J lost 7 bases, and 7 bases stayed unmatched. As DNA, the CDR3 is TGTGCCACCAGTGATTTTCGACAGGGGCGAATCGGGGAGCTGTTTTTT. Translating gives CATSDFRQGRIGELFF.

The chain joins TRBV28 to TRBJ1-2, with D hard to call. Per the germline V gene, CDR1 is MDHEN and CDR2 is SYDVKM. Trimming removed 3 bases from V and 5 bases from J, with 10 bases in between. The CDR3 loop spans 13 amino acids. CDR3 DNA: TGTGCCAGCAGTTTTATATCCGCTTATGGCTACACCTTC. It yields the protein CASSFISAYGYTF.

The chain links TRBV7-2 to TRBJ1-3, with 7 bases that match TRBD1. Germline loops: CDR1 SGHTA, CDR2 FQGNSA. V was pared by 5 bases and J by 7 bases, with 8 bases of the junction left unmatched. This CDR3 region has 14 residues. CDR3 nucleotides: TGTGCCAGCAGCACAAGACAGGGAACGAACACCATATATTTT. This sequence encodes CASSTRQGTNTIYF.

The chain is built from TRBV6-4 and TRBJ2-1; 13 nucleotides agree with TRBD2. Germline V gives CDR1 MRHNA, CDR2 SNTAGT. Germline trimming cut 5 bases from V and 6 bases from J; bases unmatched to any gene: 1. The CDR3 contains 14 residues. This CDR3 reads CASSWTSGSNEQFF. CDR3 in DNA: TGTGCCAGCAGTTGGACTAGCGGGAGCAATGAGCAGTTCTTC.

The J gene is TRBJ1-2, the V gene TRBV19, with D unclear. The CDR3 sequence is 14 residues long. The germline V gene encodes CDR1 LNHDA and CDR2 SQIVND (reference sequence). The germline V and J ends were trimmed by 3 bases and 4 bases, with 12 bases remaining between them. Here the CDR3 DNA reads TGTGCCAGTAGTATTGAACAGAACTTCTATGGCTACACCTTC. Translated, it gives CASSIEQNFYGYTF.

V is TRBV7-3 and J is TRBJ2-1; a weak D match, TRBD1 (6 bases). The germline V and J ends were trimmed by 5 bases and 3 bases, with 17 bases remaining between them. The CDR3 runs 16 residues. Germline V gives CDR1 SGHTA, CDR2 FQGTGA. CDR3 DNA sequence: TGTGCCAGCAGCCCACGCGAGGGGGTGGTCTACAATGAGCAGTTCTTC. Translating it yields CASSPREGVVYNEQFF.

CDR3 loop: CATSRSGGTQYF. CDR3 bases: TGTGCCACCAGCAGATCAGGAGGGACCCAGTACTTC. The chain has TRBV15 and TRBJ2-5, with D possibly TRBD2 on 5 matching bases. This CDR3 region has 12 residues. The V and J ends lost 2 bases and 7 bases respectively, with 8 bases between them. The V gene's germline CDR1 is LNHNV and CDR2 YYDKDF (reference sequence).

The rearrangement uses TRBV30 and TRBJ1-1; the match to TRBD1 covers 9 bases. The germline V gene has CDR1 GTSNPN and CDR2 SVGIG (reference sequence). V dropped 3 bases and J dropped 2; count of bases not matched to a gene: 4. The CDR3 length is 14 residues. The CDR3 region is CAWSGGQGNTEAFF. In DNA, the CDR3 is TGTGCCTGGAGCGGGGGACAGGGTAACACTGAAGCTTTCTTT.

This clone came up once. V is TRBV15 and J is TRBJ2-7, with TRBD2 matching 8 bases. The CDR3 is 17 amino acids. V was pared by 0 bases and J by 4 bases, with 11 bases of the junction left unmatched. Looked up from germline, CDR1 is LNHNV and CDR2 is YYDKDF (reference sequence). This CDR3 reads CATSRDPGSGRRYEQYF. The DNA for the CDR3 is TGTGCCACCAGCAGAGATCCAGGCAGCGGGAGAAGATACGAGCAGTACTTC.

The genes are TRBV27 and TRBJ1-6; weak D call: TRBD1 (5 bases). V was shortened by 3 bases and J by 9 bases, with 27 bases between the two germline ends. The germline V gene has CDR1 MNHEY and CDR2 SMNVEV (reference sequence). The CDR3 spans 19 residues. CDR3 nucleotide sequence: TGTGCCAGCAGTTTCCTTACGGGGCTGAGGGGCAGAAGAGCTTCACCCCTCCACTTT. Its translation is CASSFLTGLRGRRASPLHF.

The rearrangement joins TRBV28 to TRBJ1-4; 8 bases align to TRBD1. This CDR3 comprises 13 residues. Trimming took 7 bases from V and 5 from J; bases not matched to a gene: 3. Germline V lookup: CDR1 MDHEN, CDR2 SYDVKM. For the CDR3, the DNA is TGTGCCAGCAATGGACAGGGAAATGAAAAACTGTTTTTT. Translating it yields CASNGQGNEKLFF.

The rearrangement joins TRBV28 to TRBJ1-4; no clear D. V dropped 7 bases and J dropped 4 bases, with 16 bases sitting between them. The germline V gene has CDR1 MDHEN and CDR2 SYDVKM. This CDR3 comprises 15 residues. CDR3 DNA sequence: TGTGCCAGCACCCGGTCCGACGGAGGTAATGAAAAACTGTTTTTT. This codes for CASTRSDGGNEKLFF.

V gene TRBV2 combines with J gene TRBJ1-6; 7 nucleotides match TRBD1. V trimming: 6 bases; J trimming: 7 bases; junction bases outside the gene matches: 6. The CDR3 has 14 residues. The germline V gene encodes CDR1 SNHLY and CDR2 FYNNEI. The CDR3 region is CASSRQGRNSPLHF. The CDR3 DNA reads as TGTGCCAGCAGCCGACAGGGACGGAATTCACCCCTCCACTTT. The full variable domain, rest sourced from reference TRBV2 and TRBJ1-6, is EPEVTQTPSHQVTQMGQEVILRCVPISNHLYFYWYRQILGQKVEFLVSFYNNEISEKSEIFDDQFSVERPDGSNFTLKIRSTKLEDSAMYFCASSRQGRNSPLHFGNGTRLTVT.

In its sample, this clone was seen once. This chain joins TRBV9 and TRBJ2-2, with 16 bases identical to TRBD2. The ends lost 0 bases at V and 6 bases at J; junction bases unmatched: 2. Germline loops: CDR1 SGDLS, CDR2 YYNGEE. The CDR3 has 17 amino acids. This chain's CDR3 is CASSVEGLAGGPGELFF. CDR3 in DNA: TGTGCCAGCAGCGTAGAGGGACTAGCGGGAGGGCCCGGGGAGCTGTTTTTT.

CDR3 DNA sequence: TGTGCCAGCAGCGCGGGACTAGCGTGGTACTTC. This translates into CASSAGLAWYF. This rearrangement joins TRBV7-9 to TRBJ2-4, with TRBD2 matching 10 bases. Per germline, CDR1 SEHNR and CDR2 FQNEAQ (reference sequence). Unmatched junction bases numbered 4, after V lost 5 bases and J lost 15 bases. This CDR3 has 11 residues. Variable domain in full (rest from reference TRBV7-9 and TRBJ2-4): DTGVSQNPRHKITKRGQNVTFRCDPISEHNRLYWYRQTLGQGPEFLTYFQNEAQLEKSRLLSDRFSAERPKGSFSTLEIQRTEQGDSAMYLCASSAGLAWYFGAGTRLSVL.

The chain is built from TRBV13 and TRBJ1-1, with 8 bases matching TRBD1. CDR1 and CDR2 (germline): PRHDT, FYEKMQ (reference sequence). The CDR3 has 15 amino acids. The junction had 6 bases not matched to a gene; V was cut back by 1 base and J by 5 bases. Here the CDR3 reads CASSLAQGAGTEAFF. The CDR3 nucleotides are TGTGCCAGCAGCTTAGCTCAGGGGGCAGGAACTGAAGCTTTCTTT.

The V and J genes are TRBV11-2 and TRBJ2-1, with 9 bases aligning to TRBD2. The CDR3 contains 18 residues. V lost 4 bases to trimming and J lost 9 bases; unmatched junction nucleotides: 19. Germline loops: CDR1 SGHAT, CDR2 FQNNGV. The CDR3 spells CASSSPPFWREGRVEQFF. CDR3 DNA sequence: TGTGCCAGCAGCTCCCCCCCCTTTTGGCGGGAGGGCAGGGTTGAGCAGTTCTTC.

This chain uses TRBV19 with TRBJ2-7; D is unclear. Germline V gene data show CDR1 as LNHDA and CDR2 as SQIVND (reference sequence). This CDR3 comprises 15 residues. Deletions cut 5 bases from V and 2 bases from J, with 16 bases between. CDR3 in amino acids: CASSPNRAQTYEQYF. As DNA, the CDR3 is TGTGCCAGTAGTCCCAACCGGGCCCAAACCTACGAGCAGTACTTC.

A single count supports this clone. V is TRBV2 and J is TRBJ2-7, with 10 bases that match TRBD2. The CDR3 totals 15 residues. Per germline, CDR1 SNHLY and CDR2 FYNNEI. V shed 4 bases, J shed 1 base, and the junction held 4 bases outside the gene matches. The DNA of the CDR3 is TGTGCCAGCAGTGTGCCTAGCGGGAGATCCTACGAGCAGTACTTC. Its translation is CASSVPSGRSYEQYF.

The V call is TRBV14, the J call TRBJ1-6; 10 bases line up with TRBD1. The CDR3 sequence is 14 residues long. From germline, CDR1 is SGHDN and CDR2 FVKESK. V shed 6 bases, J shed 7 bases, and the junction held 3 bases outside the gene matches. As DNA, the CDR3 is TGTGCCAGCAGGTGGACAGGGGGGAATTCACCCCTCCACTTT. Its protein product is CASRWTGGNSPLHF. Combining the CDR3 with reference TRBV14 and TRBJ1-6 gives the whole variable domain EAGVTQFPSHSVIEKGQTVTLRCDPISGHDNLYWYRRVMGKEIKFLLHFVKESKQDESGMPNNRFLAERTGGTYSTLKVQPAELEDSGVYFCASRWTGGNSPLHFGNGTRLTVT.